The rows below give T cell receptor beta chains drawn from one sample of a study of memory B cells and T cells in multiple sclerosis. Libraries were prepared by immunoSEQ multiplex PCR; TCRdb keeps only in-frame clonotypes and omits some of them. The sample consists of 46,000 or so clones, over 75% of them appearing once. The antigens these receptors bind are not known. Source material: PBMCs from blood kept in culture. These receptors were obtained from a human donor with multiple sclerosis. The CDR3 runs from the conserved cysteine through the conserved F or W. Some rows mark clone size as missing; the rest say once, few, many or name a class of expanded clone.

CDR3: CASSLRGQHNEQFF
size: few
V: TRBV19
J: TRBJ2-1

CDR3: CASSQGGWGAPNTEAFF
size: .
V: TRBV4-1
J: TRBJ1-1

CDR3: CASSLDNQPQHF
size: once
V: TRBV4-2
J: TRBJ1-5

CDR3: CASSSTGGIEQFF
size: .
V: TRBV27
J: TRBJ2-1

CDR3: CASSYSRDRLLYGYTF
size: .
V: TRBV6-6
J: TRBJ1-2

CDR3: CASRPWGVGNSPLHF
size: few
V: TRBV7-2
J: TRBJ1-6

CDR3: CASSQMGLRELFF
size: .
V: TRBV14
J: TRBJ2-2

CDR3: CASSTNRGGHQPQHF
size: .
V: TRBV7-8
J: TRBJ1-5

CDR3: CASNRRRLYSYEQYF
size: .
V: TRBV6-1
J: .

CDR3: CASSALKTSGGADEQFF
size: .
V: TRBV2
J: TRBJ2-1

CDR3: CASRGQENTEAFF
size: .
V: TRBV2
J: TRBJ1-1

CDR3: CASSRRQLEAFF
size: medium-sized
V: TRBV5-4
J: TRBJ1-1

CDR3: CASSLGLAQETQYF
size: .
V: TRBV7-7
J: TRBJ2-5

CDR3: CASSEPNGVREQFF
size: .
V: TRBV6-1
J: TRBJ2-1

CDR3: CASSEGLDEQFF
size: .
V: TRBV2
J: TRBJ2-1

CDR3: CASSQVGLQGTGRIYEQYF
size: .
V: TRBV4-3
J: TRBJ2-7

CDR3: CASSQELAANTGELFF
size: .
V: TRBV4-3
J: TRBJ2-2

CDR3: CASSTPGQGDIQYF
size: .
V: TRBV7-8
J: TRBJ2-4

CDR3: CASSVHGNTEAFF
size: .
V: TRBV9
J: TRBJ1-1

CDR3: CAWSAGSSYNEQFF
size: .
V: TRBV30
J: TRBJ2-1

CDR3: CAISFLTGTRGGELFF
size: .
V: TRBV10-3
J: TRBJ2-2

CDR3: CASSPGTGRVGYTF
size: .
V: TRBV6-6
J: TRBJ1-2

CDR3: CASGPSVDYGYTF
size: .
V: TRBV27
J: TRBJ1-2

CDR3: CASSITGNTEAFF
size: .
V: TRBV5-1
J: TRBJ1-1

CDR3: CASSRGTSGGTYNEQFF
size: few
V: TRBV5-4
J: TRBJ2-1

CDR3: CASRISGSDEQYF
size: .
V: TRBV27
J: TRBJ2-7

CDR3: CASSFPGGEQYF
size: .
V: TRBV7-2
J: TRBJ2-7

CDR3: CASSRQRPRGATGELFF
size: once
V: TRBV5-1
J: TRBJ2-2

CDR3: CASSYSRTVGYTF
size: .
V: TRBV6-5
J: TRBJ1-2

CDR3: CASRTGLMNTEAFF
size: .
V: TRBV6-5
J: TRBJ1-1

CDR3: CASSRGLSTTLQETQYF
size: few
V: TRBV19
J: TRBJ2-5

CDR3: CAIADGLGDTQYF
size: .
V: TRBV10-3
J: TRBJ2-3

CDR3: CASSLSTTGRHQPQHF
size: .
V: TRBV28
J: TRBJ1-5

CDR3: CASTLQMNTEAFF
size: .
V: TRBV5-1
J: TRBJ1-1

CDR3: CASSMGIPLNTEAFF
size: .
V: TRBV19
J: TRBJ1-1